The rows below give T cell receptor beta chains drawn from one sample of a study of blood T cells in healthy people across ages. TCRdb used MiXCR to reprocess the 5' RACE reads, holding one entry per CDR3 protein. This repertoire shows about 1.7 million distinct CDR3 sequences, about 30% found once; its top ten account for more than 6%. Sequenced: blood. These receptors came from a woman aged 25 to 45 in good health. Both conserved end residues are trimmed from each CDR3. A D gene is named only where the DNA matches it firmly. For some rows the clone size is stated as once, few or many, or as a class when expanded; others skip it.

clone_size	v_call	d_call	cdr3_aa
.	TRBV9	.	ASSVEGRSSYNEQF
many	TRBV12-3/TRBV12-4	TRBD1	ASSLTGGKNIQY
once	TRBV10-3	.	AISERSSADTQY
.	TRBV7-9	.	ASSVPSGRSVFLGGEQF
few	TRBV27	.	ASRHLTANTEAF
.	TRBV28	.	ASSFAADSNQPQH
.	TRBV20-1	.	SANHRDEQF
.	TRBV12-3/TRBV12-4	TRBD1	ASRRRTGGGEQY
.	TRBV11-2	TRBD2	ASSLVLAGVRSYEQY
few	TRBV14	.	ASSVTSYNEQF
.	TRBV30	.	AWSPTPTGGKEQY
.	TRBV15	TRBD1	ATSSQTGKETQY
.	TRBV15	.	ATSNYRESYEQY
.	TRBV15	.	ATSRTGYGCT
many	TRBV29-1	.	SVEQGGYEQY
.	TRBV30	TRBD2	AWSAGMAGGNEQF
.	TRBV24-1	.	ATSDGSADTQY
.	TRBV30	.	ARNAGAANTEAF
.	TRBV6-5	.	ASTSPGAGTSTDTQY
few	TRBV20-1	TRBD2	SARESGLAGLVQY
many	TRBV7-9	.	ASSLVAGREQF
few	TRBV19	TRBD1	ASTSTRTGVYNEQF
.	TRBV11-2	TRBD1	ASTRGQGVHNKGANVLT
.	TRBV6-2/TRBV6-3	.	ASRPLGSAYEQY
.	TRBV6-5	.	ASSKHSSYNEQF
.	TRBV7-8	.	ASSLALTEVGGYT
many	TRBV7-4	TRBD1	ASSDRESCEQY
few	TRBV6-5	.	ASSSMLSVGLHNEQF
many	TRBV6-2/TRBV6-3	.	ASSSRGRYT
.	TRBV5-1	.	ASKVGGNEQF
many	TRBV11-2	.	ASRKQAWRGEQY
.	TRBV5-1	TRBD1	ASSFLGTGEWETQY
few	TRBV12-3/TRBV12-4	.	ASSYQANSGQF
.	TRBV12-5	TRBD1	ASGTGTAEETQY
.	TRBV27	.	ASSLTGVDGQF
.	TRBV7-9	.	ASSSRRWGWGYT
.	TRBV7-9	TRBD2	ASSARLAGAGEQF